A single TCR beta chain is shown here with its context. The antigen it recognizes is unknown. There are no base qualities to consult, and no much larger clone falls within one base. Libraries were constructed by 5' RACE. The sequencer was an Illumina HiSeq 2500. A second PCR of roughly 6 to 11 cycles was run with a J-beta primer mix and a sample-barcoded 5' primer. Each TCR beta cDNA molecule received a unique molecular identifier from a template-switch 5' adaptor carrying 12 random nucleotides. At least 3 million CDR3-containing paired-end reads were obtained from each sample. First-strand cDNA was synthesized from all RNA with the Mint cDNA synthesis kit, primed by a TRBC-specific oligonucleotide. After uracil-DNA glycosylase treatment, a first 18-cycle PCR used universal primers M1SS and BC2_uni_R on all cDNA. As for how the authors treated the data: Each sample was normalized by randomly selecting 1 million high-quality reads, each carrying a distinct molecular identifier. Reads sharing molecular identifiers were discarded rather than binned into consensus sequences. CDR3 identification, clonotype clustering and error correction used MiTCR with a Q25 quality threshold and the strictest error-elimination algorithm. A nonparametric unseen species model with Euler transformation was used to estimate lower-bound total TCR beta diversity. TCRdb itself trimmed the public reads at Q25 with fastp, ran MiXCR and retained productive beta chains. A single entry per CDR3 protein holds the most common genes and DNA from its merged rows. It is TCRdb's table, rather than the study itself, that gives the V and J calls and clone size. For this sample the table gives around 800,000 distinct CDR3 sequences, of which about a quarter were detected only once. About 3% of the sample lies in the top ten.

The CDR3 starts with the cysteine, ends with the phenylalanine, and has 13 residues. The only DNA kept is the CDR3, 39 bases in frame from the first base. V is shortened by 6 bases, J by 0 bases, and the region joining them spans 7 bases. This record comes from a study of blood T cells in healthy people across ages (dated by TCRdb to between 2015 and 2017). About the investigation overall: In model experiments, template switching captured roughly one uniquely barcoded TCR beta cDNA molecule for every two T cells. The study measured age-related changes in TCR beta repertoire diversity using deep sequencing normalized with unique cDNA molecular identifiers. Four age groups were formed from the donors: young (average around 15 years), middle-aged (around 39), aged (about 62) and long-lived (about 75). The study analyzed two additional independent replicas of 1 million unique cDNA reads from the same blood draw for two donors, one aged 18 to 30 and one aged 80 or older.

Donors were 39 systemically healthy Caucasian individuals from Russia aged roughly 6 to 95 years. Each donor gave ten milliliters of peripheral blood, drawn into EDTA-treated Vacutainer tubes. Ficoll-Paque density-gradient centrifugation was used to isolate PBMCs, with at least 7 million obtained per sample. Total RNA, at least 5 micrograms per sample, was extracted from PBMCs with Trizol reagent. The percentages of naive CD45RAhigh/CD27high T cells were determined by flow cytometry on a PBMC aliquot from every donor. Broader findings and caveats from the paper: Since profiling was done on bulk unsorted PBMCs, naive and antigen-experienced compartments could not be conclusively compared. Because donor CMV infection status was unknown, age-related changes in expanded clonotypes were potentially confounded. There was a strong correlation between observed TCR beta diversity and the percentage of naive T cells measured by flow cytometry. Observed TCR beta diversity per million T cells fell roughly linearly with age, and a significant reduction was already apparent by age around 44. Estimates of total diversity based on one million sequenced T cells were regarded as lower bounds and as underestimates. Compared with the aged group, the long-lived group had more naive CD4+ T cells, fewer expanded clones and increased TCR diversity, a pattern suggesting age selection.

These sequences were also reported in another study, on T cells of mothers and their children. The second study reports: The donors were nine systemically healthy Caucasian individuals, made up of three mothers and their six children. cDNA synthesis consumed the entire amount of extracted RNA, loaded at about 1.6 ug RNA in each 15 ul reaction. In the second PCR, the M1S primer introduced both the sample barcodes and 2-4 random nucleotides. More than 9 million TCR beta CDR3 reads were obtained from each mother, and 2.5 million to 3.5 million reads were obtained from each child. In both related and unrelated pairs, thymic selection shapes the output of TCR recombination in a similar way, with inherited differences having only a minor effect. Normalized repertoire overlap was always slightly but never significantly higher in related than unrelated mother-child pairs. No persistent microchimeric T cell clones were found, with a detection sensitivity of roughly 99 clones per million clonotypes. The study used deep NGS to compare TCR beta repertoires of mothers and children, seeking features distinguishing related mother-child pairs from unrelated individuals. The mean age was 40 +/- 4 years for the mothers and roughly 10 +/- 4 years for the children. After adapter ligation was performed with NEBNext reagents, the libraries were sequenced on an Illumina HiSeq 2000 with 100+100 nt paired-end reads. To avoid cross-contamination, the mother libraries and the child libraries were prepared a month apart and sequenced in separate runs. Each donor had between roughly 450,000 and 2,100,000 distinct TCR beta clonotypes identified. Naive TCR beta clonotypes were estimated from low-frequency clonotypes matched to each donor's FACS-determined naive share, without sorting.

The specimen sequenced was blood. The sequence links TRBV12-3 or TRBV12-4 to TRBJ2-3; TRBD2 could be the D gene, as 5 bases match. This sequence was found in a boy aged 10-17 years in good health. The CDR3 is CASRLASTDTQYF. The sequenced DNA is TGTGCCAGCAGGCTAGCTAGCACAGATACGCAGTATTTT.